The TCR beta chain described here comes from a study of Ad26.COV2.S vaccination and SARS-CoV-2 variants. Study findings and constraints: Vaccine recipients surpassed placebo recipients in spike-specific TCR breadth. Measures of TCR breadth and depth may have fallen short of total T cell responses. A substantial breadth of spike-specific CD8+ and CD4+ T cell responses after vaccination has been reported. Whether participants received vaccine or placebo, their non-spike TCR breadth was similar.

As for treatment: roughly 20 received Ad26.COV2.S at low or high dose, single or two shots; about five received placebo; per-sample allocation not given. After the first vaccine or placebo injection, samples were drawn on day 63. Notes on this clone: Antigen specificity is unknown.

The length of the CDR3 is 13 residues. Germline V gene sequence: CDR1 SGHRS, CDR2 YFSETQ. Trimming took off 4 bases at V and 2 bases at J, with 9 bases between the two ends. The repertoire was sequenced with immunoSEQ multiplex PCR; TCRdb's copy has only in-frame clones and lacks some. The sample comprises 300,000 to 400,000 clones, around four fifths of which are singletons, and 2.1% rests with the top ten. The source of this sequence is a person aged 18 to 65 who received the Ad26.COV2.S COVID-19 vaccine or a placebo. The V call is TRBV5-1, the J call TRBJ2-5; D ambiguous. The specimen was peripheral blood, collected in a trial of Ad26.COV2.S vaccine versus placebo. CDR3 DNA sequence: TGCGCCAGCAGCCCTAACGGTCAAGAGACCCAGTACTTC. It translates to CASSPNGQETQYF. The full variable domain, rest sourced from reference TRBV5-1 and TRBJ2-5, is KAGVTQTPRYLIKTRGQQVTLSCSPISGHRSVSWYQQTPGQGLQFLFEYFSETQRNKGNFPGRFSGRQFSNSRSEMNVSTLELGDSALYLCASSPNGQETQYFGPGTRLLVL.